The 22 T cell receptor beta chains given below trace back to one sample, sequenced in a study of Graves' ophthalmopathy and Graves' hyperthyroidism. From RNA, the CDR3 regions of TCR beta chains were amplified and sequenced. After a first-round RT-PCR with HTBI primers, a second-round multiplex PCR was run. MiXCR, applied by TCRdb to the multiplex PCR reads, yields one record per CDR3 protein. Of 600,000 to 700,000 distinct CDR3 sequences listed, about two fifths were seen once; the top ten hold 2.5% to 3.5%. The sequencing sample was made of peripheral blood. The receptors originated from an adult man with Graves' ophthalmopathy.

This clonotype occurred a few times. The rearrangement links TRBV12-3 or TRBV12-4 to TRBJ1-3, with D maybe TRBD1 (5 bases). Trimming removed 7 bases from V and 2 bases from J, with 12 bases in between. The CDR3 loop spans 14 amino acids. CDR3 DNA sequence: TGTGCCAGCAAGTTAGTGGGGGCTGGAAACACCATATATTTT. Translated: CASKLVGAGNTIYF.

A few counts support this clonotype. This chain links TRBV27 with TRBJ1-5; tentatively, D is TRBD1 (6 bases). The CDR3 contains 14 residues. Germline CDR1 reads MNHEY; CDR2 reads SMNVEV (reference sequence). Trimming cost V 5 bases and J 7 bases, with 15 bases left between them. CDR3 loop: CASSHNRARQPQHF. CDR3 nucleotides: TGTGCCAGCAGTCACAACAGGGCACGGCAGCCCCAGCATTTT.

Written as DNA, the CDR3 is TGTGCCACCAGCAGCAGAACAGGTAGCAATCAGCCCCAGCATTTT. Its protein is CATSSRTGSNQPQHF. This chain connects TRBV15 to TRBJ1-5, with D possibly being TRBD1 (5 bases). Germline-derived CDR1 and CDR2 are LNHNV and YYDKDF (reference sequence). This CDR3 has 15 amino acids. Trimming pared 3 bases from V and 0 bases from J, leaving 9 bases between.

This clonotype was seen many times. This chain joins TRBV12-3 or TRBV12-4 and TRBJ1-1; D call uncertain. The CDR3 extends over 14 amino acids. With 5 bases removed from V and 4 bases from J, the gap between germline ends came to 14 bases. CDR3 loop: CASSPFGEGTEAFF. CDR3 DNA: TGTGCCAGCAGTCCATTTGGGGAAGGCACTGAAGCTTTCTTT.

Remarks on this clonotype: This clone may be a read error of a much larger clone one base away. The chain is built from TRBV24-1 and TRBJ2-2; possible D gene TRBD1, 6 bases. CDR1 is KGHDR and CDR2 is SFDVKD in the germline V gene. This CDR3 has 14 amino acids. CDR3 region: CATSGQVESGDLFF. Written as DNA, the CDR3 is TGTGCCACCAGTGGACAGGTAGAGTCCGGGGATCTGTTTTTT.

The chain carries TRBV25-1 and TRBJ1-3; TRBD1 might be the D (6 bases). Germline CDR1 and CDR2: MGHDK and SYGVNS. Trimming shortened V by 2 bases and J by 7 bases, and 15 bases separated the two germline ends. The CDR3 totals 15 residues. Here the CDR3 reads CASSEITSGGNTIYF. CDR3 sequence (DNA): TGTGCCAGCAGTGAAATTACTAGCGGGGGCAACACCATATATTTT.

As concerns this clonotype: Likely a read error: the CDR3 ends without its conserved phenylalanine or tryptophan. This rearrangement joins TRBV4-3 to TRBJ1-2; no clear D gene. The V and J ends lost 0 bases and 5 bases respectively, with 4 bases between them. CDR1 and CDR2 (germline): LGHNA, YSLEER. The CDR3 is 12 amino acids. CDR3 DNA: TGCGCCAGCAGCCAAGACAGTTATGGCTACACCCTC. It is translated as CASSQDSYGYTL.

There are a few counts of this clonotype. The CDR3 region is CASSEEAGGPYEQYF. The CDR3 DNA is TGTGCCAGCAGTGAAGAGGCGGGAGGGCCCTACGAGCAGTACTTC. This chain uses TRBV6-1 with TRBJ2-7; 9 bases are a match to TRBD2. The CDR3 loop spans 15 amino acids. The ends lost 1 base at V and 2 bases at J; junction bases unmatched: 3. The germline gives CDR1 MNHNS, CDR2 SASEGT.

The gene calls are TRBV6-9 and TRBJ1-5; tentative D call: TRBD1 (6 bases). The germline CDR1 and CDR2 sequences are MNHGY and SVAAGI. Trimming removed 6 bases from V and 4 bases from J, with 13 bases in between. The CDR3 covers 14 residues. The CDR3 sequence is CASSPGDGNQPQHF. The CDR3 DNA sequence: TGTGCCAGCAGCCCAGGGGACGGGAATCAGCCCCAGCATTTT.

For this clonotype: One junction end does not reproduce the germline sequence, and a read error may be involved. J is TRBJ1-3 and V is TRBV10-3, with D possibly TRBD1 on 6 matching bases. CDR1 and CDR2 (germline): ENHRY, SYGVKD. This CDR3 region has 15 residues. The CDR3 DNA is TGTGCCAGCAGTTTCAGGACAGCTAATGGAAACACCATATATTTT. Encoded protein: CASSFRTANGNTIYF.

This clonotype occurred many times. The chain links TRBV20-1 to TRBJ2-7; D perhaps matches TRBD1 (6 bases). The germline gives CDR1 DFQATT, CDR2 SNEGSKA (reference sequence). Between the trimmed V and J ends, which lost 0 bases and 4 bases, there was a span of 13 bases. The length of the CDR3 is 14 residues. CDR3 in DNA: TGCAGTGCTAGAGACGCCAGGGGTACGTACGAGCAGTACTTC. Its protein product is CSARDARGTYEQYF.

This clonotype was counted ten times or more. The CDR3, as DNA: TGTGCCAGCAGCTTATTGGGTCCTGAAGCTTTCTTT. This sequence encodes CASSLLGPEAFF. This chain links TRBV11-2 with TRBJ1-1; D is undetermined. Germline lookup yields CDR1 SGHAT and CDR2 FQNNGV. The CDR3 contains 12 residues. The ends were cut back, 2 bases at V and 6 bases at J, with 7 bases in the middle.

This clonotype has ten or more counts. The V call is TRBV7-8, the J call TRBJ2-7; TRBD2 matches 7 bases. From germline, CDR1 is SGHVS and CDR2 FQNEAQ. This CDR3 region has 17 residues. V shed 0 bases and J 3 bases; nucleotides not matched to a gene: 11. Written as DNA, the CDR3 is TGTGCCAGCAGCTTAGCCATACCCGGGACTACAAACTACGAGCAGTACTTC. This encodes CASSLAIPGTTNYEQYF.

The CDR3 DNA sequence: TGTGCCAGCAGCTCGCCGGAAAGGACTAGATTGAACACTGAAGCTTTCTTT. Encoded protein: CASSSPERTRLNTEAFF. The V gene is TRBV25-1, the J gene TRBJ1-1; D is undetermined. The germline CDR1 and CDR2 sequences are MGHDK and SYGVNS. The CDR3 length is 17 residues. Between the trimmed V and J ends, which lost 6 bases and 0 bases, there was a span of 20 bases.

This clonotype appeared many times. The J gene is TRBJ2-2, the V gene TRBV24-1; D is perhaps TRBD1 (6 bases). The germline V and J ends were trimmed by 5 bases and 4 bases, with 10 bases remaining between them. Germline assignment: CDR1 KGHDR and CDR2 SFDVKD. The CDR3 spans 14 residues. The CDR3 sequence: CATSATTGTGELFF. The CDR3 region has the DNA TGTGCCACCAGTGCTACGACAGGCACCGGGGAGCTGTTTTTT.

Ten or more counts support this clonotype. The V and J genes are TRBV2 and TRBJ1-1; D may be TRBD1 (5 bases). V lost 5 bases, J lost 2 bases, and 12 bases lay in between. The CDR3 spans 14 residues. The germline CDR1 and CDR2 sequences are SNHLY and FYNNEI. The CDR3 DNA follows: TGTGCCAGCAGTTCAGACAGATTTAACACTGAAGCTTTCTTT. Translating it yields CASSSDRFNTEAFF.

About this clonotype itself: With a much larger clone just one base away, this may be a read error. The J gene is TRBJ2-2, the V gene TRBV9; D gene uncertain. V was cut by 3 bases and J by 7 bases, with 10 bases left in between. This CDR3 comprises 13 residues. CDR1 is SGDLS and CDR2 is YYNGEE in the germline V gene. CDR3 coding DNA: TGTGCCAGCAGCGCATCGGCGGACGGGGAGCTGTTTTTT. It yields the protein CASSASADGELFF.

A few counts support this clonotype. One junction end disagrees with the germline gene, perhaps due to a read error. The rearrangement uses TRBV27 and TRBJ2-7; TRBD1 is a possible D gene (5 bases). The germline CDR1 and CDR2 sequences are MNHEY and SMNVEV (reference sequence). CDR3 length: 11 amino acids. CDR3 sequence: CASSPHRPQWF. The CDR3 DNA follows: TGTGCCAGCAGTCCCCACAGGCCACAGTGGTTC.

Many counts were recorded for this clonotype. The rearrangement links TRBV29-1 to TRBJ2-5; 8 bases are a match to TRBD1. The V segment lost 8 bases and the J segment 5 bases; nucleotides outside the gene matches: 4. The CDR3 is 11 residues long. Germline assignment: CDR1 SQVTM and CDR2 ANQGSEA. Written as DNA, the CDR3 is TGCAGCTTTGGACAGGGTGAGACCCAGTACTTC. It encodes CSFGQGETQYF.

The rearrangement links TRBV10-3 to TRBJ1-5; no clear D gene. The CDR3 has 13 residues. Trimming shortened V by 3 bases and J by 5 bases, and 8 bases separated the two germline ends. Germline assignment: CDR1 ENHRY and CDR2 SYGVKD. CDR3 sequence (DNA): TGTGCCATCAGTGAAGAGGTCCATCAGCCCCAGCATTTT. Its translation: CAISEEVHQPQHF.

For this clonotype: This may stem from a read error, because a much larger clone lies one nucleotide away. This rearrangement joins TRBV11-3 to TRBJ1-1; D is uncertain. The CDR3 has 15 residues. The V end lost 0 bases, the J end lost 7 bases, and 15 bases lay between the germline ends. The germline V gene has CDR1 SGHNT and CDR2 YENEEA. CDR3 region: CASSLEWSLSDEAFF. In nucleotides, the CDR3 is TGTGCCAGCAGCTTAGAGTGGTCCCTCTCGGATGAAGCTTTCTTT.

V usage is TRBV29-1 and J usage is TRBJ1-1; TRBD1 is a possible D gene (5 bases). In germline, CDR1 is SQVTM, CDR2 ANQGSEA. V lost 4 bases, J lost 4 bases, and 10 bases lay in between. The CDR3 totals 12 residues. This CDR3 is CSVAGDGTEAFF. Here the CDR3 DNA reads TGCAGCGTTGCCGGGGACGGCACTGAAGCTTTCTTT.